Shown below are 27 T cell receptor beta chains from a single sample sequenced in a study of cytomegalovirus exposure and HLA in healthy donors. PCR involved 60 Vbeta and 13 Jbeta primers. Clones were sequenced by immunoSEQ multiplex PCR, and TCRdb holds only the in-frame ones, with some missing. The sample includes over 50,000 clones, more than 70% of them seen just once. The source material was PBMCs. The receptor source for this set is a young man in good health and CMV-seropositive.

This chain links TRBV30 with TRBJ2-7; tentative D call: TRBD1 (6 bases). The V end lost 5 bases, the J end lost 1 base, and 9 bases lay between the germline ends. Germline assignment: CDR1 GTSNPN and CDR2 SVGIG (reference sequence). The CDR3 consists of 12 residues. The chain's CDR3 is CAWGQSSYEQYF. The CDR3 DNA follows: TGTGCCTGGGGACAGTCGTCCTACGAGCAGTACTTC. Full variable domain (missing parts from reference TRBV30 and TRBJ2-7): SQTIHQWPATLVQPVGSPLSLECTVEGTSNPNLYWYRQAAGRGLQLLFYSVGIGQISSEVPQNLSASRPQDRQFILSSKKLLLSDSGFYLCAWGQSSYEQYFGPGTRLTVT.

The J gene is TRBJ2-1, the V gene TRBV6-4; 7 bases match TRBD1. The V gene end was trimmed by 7 bases and the J gene end by 5 bases; junction bases not matched to a gene: 11. Germline V gene lookup returns CDR1 MRHNA and CDR2 SNTAGT. The CDR3 spans 15 residues. This chain's CDR3 is CASNHRDRPNNEQFF. CDR3 DNA: TGTGCCAGCAATCACCGGGACAGACCTAACAATGAGCAGTTCTTC.

CDR3 sequence: CASSFHGQPQHF. CDR3 nucleotides: TGTGCCAGCAGTTTTCACGGGCAGCCCCAGCATTTT. The chain joins TRBV27 to TRBJ1-5, with unresolved D. V was cut by 3 bases and J by 7 bases, with 7 bases left in between. Germline lookup yields CDR1 MNHEY and CDR2 SMNVEV (reference sequence). CDR3 length equals 12 residues.

CDR3 in amino acids: CASSLDGQGNYGYTF. For the CDR3, the DNA is TGCGCCAGCAGCTTGGATGGACAGGGAAACTATGGCTACACCTTC. The V call is TRBV5-1, the J call TRBJ1-2, with 8 bases fitting TRBD1. Germline loops: CDR1 SGHRS, CDR2 YFSETQ. This CDR3 region has 15 residues. The ends lost 0 bases at V and 2 bases at J; junction bases unmatched: 3.

The CDR3 DNA follows: TGTGCCGGATCGCCTTTGACAGGGGCCCGGAACACTGAAGCTTTCTTT. This sequence encodes CAGSPLTGARNTEAFF. V and J are TRBV6-6 and TRBJ1-1; 8 positions match TRBD1. Germline trimming cut 11 bases from V and 1 base from J; bases unmatched to any gene: 15. The length of the CDR3 is 16 residues. In germline, CDR1 is MNHNY, CDR2 SVGAGI (reference sequence).

The chain joins TRBV25-1 to TRBJ2-1, with 8 bases identical to TRBD2. Germline values: CDR1 MGHDK, CDR2 SYGVNS. This CDR3 contains 13 residues. Trimming cost V 8 bases and J 7 bases; bases outside gene matches: 7. The CDR3 DNA reads as TGTGCCAGCGGAAGAGCGGGAGTGAATGAGCAGTTCTTC. Amino acids: CASGRAGVNEQFF.

The rearrangement uses TRBV30 and TRBJ2-7; a weak D match, TRBD1 (5 bases). Germline loops: CDR1 GTSNPN, CDR2 SVGIG (reference sequence). Trimming shortened V by 0 bases and J by 5 bases, and 11 bases separated the two germline ends. The CDR3 is 13 amino acids. CDR3 amino acids: CAWSVQARDEQYF. The CDR3 DNA reads as TGTGCCTGGAGTGTACAGGCTCGGGACGAGCAGTACTTC.

The genes are TRBV7-3 and TRBJ2-1; D remains unclear. Germline V gene lookup returns CDR1 SGHTA and CDR2 FQGTGA. This CDR3 spans 14 amino acids. The ends were cut back, 1 base at V and 8 bases at J, with 12 bases in the middle. CDR3: CASSLRANLDEQFF. The DNA of the CDR3 is TGTGCCAGCAGCTTAAGGGCTAACCTGGATGAGCAGTTCTTC.

The J gene is TRBJ2-6, the V gene TRBV7-6, with D possibly matching TRBD2 (5 bases). The CDR3 runs to 15 residues. CDR1 SGHVS and CDR2 FNYEAQ come from the germline V gene. The V gene lost 5 bases and the J gene lost 2 bases, with 10 bases spanning the gap. CDR3 nucleotides: TGTGCCAGCAGCCCCGACGGGGCTGGGGCCAACGTCCTGACTTTC. Translating gives CASSPDGAGANVLTF.

The rearrangement links TRBV9 to TRBJ2-1; 8 bases are a match to TRBD2. Germline trimming cut 2 bases from V and 5 bases from J; bases unmatched to any gene: 9. The CDR3 is 16 residues long. Germline CDR1 is SGDLS and CDR2 is YYNGEE. The CDR3 spells CASSVSGGRWDNEQFF. The CDR3 nucleotides are TGTGCCAGCAGCGTGAGCGGCGGGAGGTGGGACAATGAGCAGTTCTTC.

This chain connects TRBV5-1 to TRBJ2-3; 15 bases agree with TRBD2. Germline trimming cut 4 bases from V and 0 bases from J; bases unmatched to any gene: 6. Germline V gives CDR1 SGHRS, CDR2 YFSETQ. This CDR3 region has 18 residues. The CDR3 region is CASSLGLAGGTSTDTQYF. In nucleotides, the CDR3 is TGCGCCAGCAGCCTCGGACTAGCGGGAGGGACGAGCACAGATACGCAGTATTTT.

The CDR3 reads CSARTGGEQYF. CDR3 nucleotides: TGCAGTGCTAGGACAGGGGGAGAGCAGTACTTC. This rearrangement joins TRBV20-1 to TRBJ2-7; 9 bases fit TRBD1. The CDR3 contains 11 residues. The germline V gene has CDR1 DFQATT and CDR2 SNEGSKA (reference sequence). Trimming cost V 3 bases and J 7 bases; bases outside gene matches: 1.

CDR3 sequence reads: CASSFFRGPYEQYF. In nucleotides, the CDR3 is TGTGCCAGCAGTTTTTTCAGGGGGCCCTACGAGCAGTACTTC. The chain couples TRBV6-5 to TRBJ2-7, with 8 bases fitting TRBD1. The germline V gene encodes CDR1 MNHEY and CDR2 SVGAGI. Trimming removed 4 bases from V and 2 bases from J; junction bases left unmatched: 4. The CDR3 has 14 residues.

This clone was detected once. The chain links TRBV28 to TRBJ1-2; D unclear. The CDR3 has 15 residues. CDR1 and CDR2 from the germline V gene are MDHEN and SYDVKM. Trimming removed 4 bases at V and 4 bases at J, with 16 bases between. Written as DNA, the CDR3 is TGTGCCAGCAGTTCACCCCTCCGGGTCCTCTATGGCTACACCTTC. It specifies CASSSPLRVLYGYTF.

The table lists this clone with a count of one. J is TRBJ1-2 and V is TRBV19, with 11 positions matching TRBD1. The CDR3 length is 14 residues. Looked up from germline, CDR1 is LNHDA and CDR2 is SQIVND (reference sequence). V lost 6 bases to trimming and J lost 4 bases; unmatched junction nucleotides: 4. The CDR3 sequence: CASRRTGGLYGYTF. As DNA, the CDR3 is TGTGCCAGTAGAAGGACAGGGGGCCTCTATGGCTACACCTTC.

V usage is TRBV30 and J usage is TRBJ2-3; 12 bases are a match to TRBD1. V was clipped by 2 bases and J by 7 bases; unmatched bases: 4. CDR1 GTSNPN and CDR2 SVGIG come from the germline V gene (reference sequence). This CDR3 contains 14 residues. CDR3 region: CAWSKGQGANTQYF. The DNA of the CDR3 is TGTGCCTGGAGTAAGGGACAGGGGGCCAATACGCAGTATTTT.

The gene calls are TRBV19 and TRBJ1-5, with 8 bases fitting TRBD1. The CDR3 is 17 amino acids. CDR1 and CDR2 (germline): LNHDA, SQIVND (reference sequence). V trimming: 9 bases; J trimming: 5 bases; junction bases outside the gene matches: 18. In DNA, the CDR3 is TGTGCCAGCTTACACCACCCCCAGGGGGCCGGGGATCAGCCCCAGCATTTT. Protein sequence: CASLHHPQGAGDQPQHF.

The V and J genes are TRBV18 and TRBJ2-1; D remains ambiguous. The CDR3 has 16 residues. Trimming took off 4 bases at V and 0 bases at J, with 13 bases between the two ends. Germline V CDR1 and CDR2: KGHSH, LQKENI. The CDR3 DNA reads as TGTGCCAGCTCACTGCGTCAAAGTAGCTCCTACAATGAGCAGTTCTTC. Translated, it gives CASSLRQSSSYNEQFF.

The chain employs TRBV5-6 and TRBJ2-4, with 7 bases matching TRBD2. CDR1 is SGHDT, CDR2 YYEEEE, per germline. CDR3 length: 14 residues. J gave up 5 bases and V 0 bases, and 2 bases lay outside the gene matches. The CDR3 here is CASSLAGGQNIQYF. The CDR3 DNA reads TGTGCCAGCAGCTTGGCGGGAGGCCAAAACATTCAGTACTTC.

This clone came up once. V and J are TRBV6-5 and TRBJ1-2, with 7 bases lining up with TRBD1. CDR3 size: 13 residues. The germline V gene encodes CDR1 MNHEY and CDR2 SVGAGI. V shed 6 bases and J 11 bases; nucleotides not matched to a gene: 12. As DNA, the CDR3 is TGTGCCAGCAGGGACCGGACAGGCCCTCGGTACACCTTC. Residues: CASRDRTGPRYTF.

This clone was observed once. The chain is built from TRBV27 and TRBJ1-2, with 12 bases matching TRBD1. This CDR3 spans 18 amino acids. The junction had 11 bases not matched to a gene; V was cut back by 2 bases and J by 4 bases. The germline V gene encodes CDR1 MNHEY and CDR2 SMNVEV (reference sequence). Here the CDR3 DNA reads TGTGCCAGCAGTTTAGAAAGAGGGACAGGGGGCTTTGGCTATGGCTACACCTTC. This sequence encodes CASSLERGTGGFGYGYTF.

In regard to this clone: Other DNA sequences of this sample code for an identical CDR3. V is TRBV20-1 and J is TRBJ2-7, with TRBD1 as a possible D gene (5 bases). V lost 5 bases to trimming and J lost 2 bases, with 7 bases between them. The germline CDR1 and CDR2 sequences are DFQATT and SNEGSKA (reference sequence). This CDR3 spans 11 amino acids. The CDR3 DNA sequence: TGCAGTGCTGGCAGGGCCTACGAGCAGTACTTC. Its translation: CSAGRAYEQYF.

This chain's CDR3 is CASSPRPKETQYF. For the CDR3, the DNA is TGCGCCAGCAGCCCGCGCCCCAAAGAGACCCAGTACTTC. The chain uses TRBV5-1 and TRBJ2-5; D unresolved. The CDR3 is 13 residues long. Germline values: CDR1 SGHRS, CDR2 YFSETQ. The germline V and J ends were trimmed by 4 bases and 3 bases, with 10 bases remaining between them.

CDR3 in amino acids: CASGPRGQSYGYTF. CDR3 coding DNA: TGTGCCAGCGGCCCGAGGGGACAGAGCTATGGCTACACCTTC. The chain carries TRBV6-1 and TRBJ1-2; 7 bases match TRBD1. The CDR3 is 14 amino acids. The germline V gene encodes CDR1 MNHNS and CDR2 SASEGT. V gave up 8 bases and J gave up 4 bases; unmatched junction bases: 10.

V usage is TRBV28 and J usage is TRBJ2-1; 12 bases align to TRBD2. With V trimmed by 8 bases and J by 1 base, 0 bases remained unmatched. Germline values: CDR1 MDHEN, CDR2 SYDVKM. This CDR3 has 14 amino acids. The CDR3 sequence: CASGLAGSYNEQFF. The CDR3 DNA is TGTGCCAGCGGACTAGCGGGGTCCTACAATGAGCAGTTCTTC. The entire variable domain, with the rest obtained from reference TRBV28 and TRBJ2-1, is as follows: DVKVTQSSRYLVKRTGEKVFLECVQDMDHENMFWYRQDPGLGLRLIYFSYDVKMKEKGDIPEGYSVSREKKERFSLILESASTNQTSMYLCASGLAGSYNEQFFGPGTRLTVL.

The chain carries TRBV2 and TRBJ2-5; possibly TRBD1 for D (5 bases). The CDR3 totals 15 residues. The V gene lost 6 bases and the J gene lost 3 bases, with 17 bases spanning the gap. CDR1 and CDR2 from the germline V gene are SNHLY and FYNNEI. The CDR3 nucleotides read TGTGCCAGCAGGCAAATGGTGGGGCTGGAAGAGACCCAGTACTTC. Its translation: CASRQMVGLEETQYF. Supplemented by reference TRBV2 and TRBJ2-5, the full variable domain reads EPEVTQTPSHQVTQMGQEVILRCVPISNHLYFYWYRQILGQKVEFLVSFYNNEISEKSEIFDDQFSVERPDGSNFTLKIRSTKLEDSAMYFCASRQMVGLEETQYFGPGTRLLVL.

The rearrangement joins TRBV6-1 to TRBJ1-1; TRBD1 is a possible D gene (6 bases). The CDR3 contains 15 residues. CDR1 is MNHNS, CDR2 SASEGT, per germline. The V gene lost 6 bases and the J gene lost 4 bases, with 18 bases spanning the gap. The CDR3, as DNA: TGTGCCAGCAGGGAACCCGGGACACTTCGCACTGAAGCTTTCTTT. Its protein is CASREPGTLRTEAFF.